What follows describes a single T cell receptor beta chain. The germline gives CDR1 KGHDR, CDR2 SFDVKD. Trimming removed 3 bases at V and 2 bases at J, with 11 bases between. The CDR3 runs 15 residues. These data belong to a study of blood T cell repertoires in COVID-19. Profiled with immunoSEQ multiplex PCR; TCRdb holds only in-frame clones, not every one. The sample lists fewer than 55,000 clones; roughly four fifths were seen once. The sample taken for sequencing was peripheral blood. This TCR came from a woman over 75 with COVID-19, enrolled during active disease. The chain has TRBV24-1 and TRBJ2-3; TRBD2 is a possible D gene (6 bases). The CDR3 nucleotides are TGTGCCACCAGTGATGGGACTTCTTACACAGATACGCAGTATTTT. This codes for CATSDGTSYTDTQYF.